This T cell receptor beta chain stems from a study of blood T cell repertoires in COVID-19. Study-wide context: Sites across the United States, Italy and Spain contributed samples from acute and convalescent COVID-19. In each case, the material was cDNA or gDNA derived from T cells, B-cell-depleted T cells, or PBMCs.

The CDR3 contains 13 residues. The V end lost 5 bases, the J end lost 3 bases, and 11 bases lay between the germline ends. Germline values: CDR1 MNHEY, CDR2 SMNVEV (reference sequence). Original data processing: Quantification of nucleated cells was approximated via reference gene primer amplification. Generated by immunoSEQ multiplex PCR, the TCRdb table keeps only in-frame clones and is missing some. That table furnishes V, J and clone size, whereas the DNA furnished D and trimming. The sample lists around 37,000 clones, 90% occurring once. Sequencing was carried out using peripheral blood. This sequence was found in a man in his 60s with active or convalescent COVID-19. J is TRBJ2-7 and V is TRBV27, with a tentative D call TRBD1 (5 bases). The CDR3 loop is CASSGRVRYEQYF. The CDR3 DNA follows: TGTGCCAGCAGTGGCAGGGTTCGCTACGAGCAGTACTTC.